A single sample is the source of the 30 T cell receptor beta chains below, sequenced in a study of cytomegalovirus exposure and HLA in healthy donors. Libraries were prepared by immunoSEQ multiplex PCR; TCRdb keeps only in-frame clonotypes and omits some of them. The sample shows some 120,000 clones, 75% to 90% of them seen only once. Source material: PBMCs. The receptors were gathered from a woman under 30 in good health and CMV-seronegative.

V is TRBV28 and J is TRBJ1-1, with D perhaps matching TRBD1 (6 bases). V lost 3 bases, J lost 4 bases, and 15 bases lay in between. The CDR3 runs to 15 residues. In germline, CDR1 is MDHEN, CDR2 SYDVKM. CDR3 DNA: TGTGCCAGCAGTTTCCCCCAGGGGTTGGGCACTGAAGCTTTCTTT. It specifies CASSFPQGLGTEAFF.

The chain uses TRBV11-2 and TRBJ2-1; 8 bases are shared with TRBD2. This CDR3 is built from 15 residues. J lost 8 bases, V lost 4 bases, and 10 bases had no gene match. The V gene's germline CDR1 is SGHAT and CDR2 FQNNGV. Here the CDR3 DNA reads TGTGCCAGCAGCTCCGCTAGCGGGTCGCTCCATGAGCAGTTCTTC. It is translated as CASSSASGSLHEQFF. Supplemented by reference TRBV11-2 and TRBJ2-1, the full variable domain reads EAGVAQSPRYKIIEKRQSVAFWCNPISGHATLYWYQQILGQGPKLLIQFQNNGVVDDSQLPKDRFSAERLKGVDSTLKIQPAKLEDSAVYLCASSSASGSLHEQFFGPGTRLTVL.

The chain combines TRBV28 with TRBJ2-1, with 8 bases lining up with TRBD2. The germline gives CDR1 MDHEN, CDR2 SYDVKM. CDR3 length: 15 amino acids. J gave up 4 bases and V 10 bases, and 12 bases lay outside the gene matches. The CDR3 loop reads CAISPGGGLYNEQFF. CDR3 bases: TGTGCCATCTCACCCGGGGGGGGGTTGTACAATGAGCAGTTCTTC.

The V and J genes are TRBV28 and TRBJ2-3, with 8 bases lining up with TRBD2. The germline CDR1 and CDR2 sequences are MDHEN and SYDVKM. The V gene end was trimmed by 8 bases and the J gene end by 2 bases; junction bases not matched to a gene: 6. The CDR3 runs 14 residues. This CDR3 is CASGSGDNTDTQYF. CDR3 bases: TGTGCCAGCGGTAGCGGGGACAACACAGATACGCAGTATTTT.

The chain carries TRBV15 and TRBJ2-3; D gene uncertain. V was pared by 8 bases and J by 0 bases, with 6 bases between. Germline V gene lookup returns CDR1 LNHNV and CDR2 YYDKDF (reference sequence). There are 12 residues in the CDR3. CDR3 nucleotides: TGTGCCACCTCGGAGAGCACAGATACGCAGTATTTT. As protein: CATSESTDTQYF.

The rearrangement links TRBV7-2 to TRBJ1-1, with TRBD1 as a possible D gene (6 bases). Trimming cost V 5 bases and J 7 bases, with 11 bases left between them. The length of the CDR3 is 12 residues. The V gene's germline CDR1 is SGHTA and CDR2 FQGNSA. Here the CDR3 reads CASSEQGFEAFF. CDR3 nucleotides: TGTGCCAGCAGCGAACAGGGTTTTGAAGCTTTCTTT.

The chain combines TRBV28 with TRBJ1-2; 9 nucleotides line up with TRBD1. J was trimmed by 5 bases and V by 5 bases; bases with no gene match: 9. The CDR3 runs 15 residues. The germline CDR1 and CDR2 sequences are MDHEN and SYDVKM. The DNA for the CDR3 is TGTGCCAGCAGTGTTGGCCCCGGACAGGGGTATGGCTACACCTTC. Protein product: CASSVGPGQGYGYTF.

This chain uses TRBV9 with TRBJ2-1, with 7 positions matching TRBD2. Trimming removed 4 bases from V and 6 bases from J; junction bases left unmatched: 4. This CDR3 contains 13 residues. Germline V gene lookup returns CDR1 SGDLS and CDR2 YYNGEE. As DNA, the CDR3 is TGTGCCAGCAGCTCGGGACTAAGCAATGAGCAGTTCTTC. Amino acids: CASSSGLSNEQFF.

The chain combines TRBV10-2 with TRBJ1-2, with unresolved D. V lost 8 bases, J lost 4 bases, and 14 bases lay in between. The CDR3 runs 13 residues. The germline CDR1 and CDR2 sequences are WSHSY and SAAADI. CDR3 in amino acids: CASDPGSFYGYTF. The DNA of the CDR3 is TGCGCCAGCGACCCGGGTAGCTTCTATGGCTACACCTTC.

V is TRBV28 and J is TRBJ2-3; TRBD1 aligns across 7 bases. From germline, CDR1 is MDHEN and CDR2 SYDVKM. The J segment lost 2 bases and the V segment lost 8 bases, leaving 1 base of the junction unmatched. The CDR3 is 12 amino acids. This CDR3 is CASQGDTDTQYF. The CDR3 DNA sequence: TGTGCCAGCCAGGGGGACACAGATACGCAGTATTTT.

The rearrangement joins TRBV29-1 to TRBJ2-3; the match to TRBD1 covers 10 bases. Trimming removed 6 bases from V and 0 bases from J; junction bases left unmatched: 3. Germline-derived CDR1 and CDR2 are SQVTM and ANQGSEA. The CDR3 loop spans 14 amino acids. The DNA for the CDR3 is TGCAGCGTGGGGACAGGGGCCAGCACAGATACGCAGTATTTT. Translating gives CSVGTGASTDTQYF.

The genes are TRBV5-8 and TRBJ1-1; TRBD1 matches at 8 bases. CDR3 length: 13 residues. The V gene end was trimmed by 4 bases and the J gene end by 11 bases; junction bases not matched to a gene: 10. Germline V gives CDR1 SGHTS, CDR2 YDEGEE. CDR3 residues: CASSLGQGLSAFF. CDR3 DNA sequence: TGTGCCAGCAGCCTAGGACAGGGATTGAGCGCTTTCTTT.

V is TRBV7-9 and J is TRBJ1-1, with D perhaps matching TRBD1 (6 bases). Germline CDR1 is SEHNR and CDR2 is FQNEAQ (reference sequence). This CDR3 is 16 amino acids long. V lost 0 bases, J lost 0 bases, and 11 bases lay in between. The CDR3 reads CASSLAPGQMNTEAFF. The DNA of the CDR3 is TGTGCCAGCAGCTTAGCCCCAGGACAGATGAACACTGAAGCTTTCTTT.

The chain uses TRBV11-3 and TRBJ1-2, with TRBD1 matching 9 bases. CDR1 and CDR2 (germline): SGHNT, YENEEA. Trimming took 5 bases from V and 0 from J; bases not matched to a gene: 4. The CDR3 extends over 15 amino acids. CDR3 sequence (DNA): TGTGCCAGCAGCCCCAGGACAGGGGCTAACTATGGCTACACCTTC. Protein sequence: CASSPRTGANYGYTF.

This sequence joins TRBV29-1 and TRBJ2-5; 9 bases are a match to TRBD1. V was pared by 8 bases and J by 4 bases, with 5 bases of the junction left unmatched. Germline V CDR1 and CDR2: SQVTM, ANQGSEA. The CDR3 loop spans 12 amino acids. Here the CDR3 DNA reads TGCAGCTTCCGGACAGGGGTAGAGACCCAGTACTTC. Translation gives CSFRTGVETQYF.

Note on this clone: This same CDR3 is encoded by further DNA sequences in the sample. The gene calls are TRBV6-5 and TRBJ2-7; 12 bases match TRBD1. J lost 4 bases, V lost 0 bases, and 1 base had no gene match. CDR3 length: 15 amino acids. CDR1 and CDR2 from the germline V gene are MNHEY and SVGAGI. The DNA for the CDR3 is TGTGCCAGCAGTTACTCGGGACAGGGGGCTTACGAGCAGTACTTC. The encoded protein is CASSYSGQGAYEQYF.

The chain uses TRBV28 and TRBJ1-2; weak D call: TRBD1 (6 bases). Germline V gene sequence: CDR1 MDHEN, CDR2 SYDVKM. Deletions cut 6 bases from V and 3 bases from J, with 17 bases between. The CDR3 extends over 15 amino acids. The CDR3: CASSESGTTDYGYTF. The CDR3 DNA reads as TGTGCCAGCAGCGAGTCCGGGACAACCGACTATGGCTACACCTTC.

The table lists this clone with a count of one. The chain links TRBV6-4 to TRBJ2-3, with D possibly being TRBD1 (5 bases). The CDR3 covers 18 residues. CDR1 MRHNA and CDR2 SNTAGT come from the germline V gene. Trimming stripped 4 bases from V and 2 bases from J, with 22 bases between. CDR3 DNA: TGTGCCAGCAGTGCAACCGGACATGACCTCATCTTCACAGATACGCAGTATTTT. Translated: CASSATGHDLIFTDTQYF.

The genes are TRBV7-9 and TRBJ1-1, with D uncertain. Deletions cut 4 bases from V and 6 bases from J, with 9 bases between. The germline gives CDR1 SEHNR, CDR2 FQNEAQ (reference sequence). This CDR3 contains 12 residues. This chain's CDR3 is CASSSSVPEAFF. The CDR3 nucleotides read TGTGCCAGCAGCTCCTCCGTCCCTGAAGCTTTCTTT.

The J gene is TRBJ1-1, the V gene TRBV28; D gene ambiguous. The CDR3 sequence is 13 residues long. V lost 9 bases to trimming and J lost 4 bases, with 15 bases between them. Germline V CDR1 and CDR2: MDHEN, SYDVKM. In DNA, the CDR3 is TGTGCCAGTTCGCCCGCTGGCGGCACTGAAGCTTTCTTT. Its protein is CASSPAGGTEAFF.

This clone was observed a single time. The chain has TRBV5-8 and TRBJ2-7; D gene uncertain. The germline gives CDR1 SGHTS, CDR2 YDEGEE. V gave up 0 bases and J gave up 0 bases, with 7 bases separating them. The CDR3 sequence is 14 residues long. The CDR3 bases are TGTGCCAGCAGCTTGGAGATCAGCTCCTACGAGCAGTACTTC. This sequence encodes CASSLEISSYEQYF.

This chain connects TRBV2 to TRBJ1-3, with D hard to call. Germline V gene lookup returns CDR1 SNHLY and CDR2 FYNNEI. This CDR3 contains 14 residues. V lost 8 bases and J 0 bases, leaving 11 bases between the germline ends. CDR3 in DNA: TGTGCCAGCGGTGGGCACCGCTCTGGAAACACCATATATTTT. Amino acids: CASGGHRSGNTIYF.

The chain couples TRBV10-1 to TRBJ2-1; 9 bases map to TRBD2. CDR3 length equals 15 residues. CDR1 WNHNN and CDR2 SYGVQD come from the germline V gene (reference sequence). Germline trimming cut 5 bases from V and 4 bases from J; bases unmatched to any gene: 6. Written as DNA, the CDR3 is TGCGCCAGCAGTTCTCAGACTAGCGGTTACAATGAGCAGTTCTTC. Its protein product is CASSSQTSGYNEQFF.

This clone was observed once. The rearrangement links TRBV19 to TRBJ2-7; TRBD1 matches 7 bases. The CDR3 extends over 15 amino acids. The germline CDR1 and CDR2 sequences are LNHDA and SQIVND (reference sequence). The ends lost 5 bases at V and 1 base at J; junction bases unmatched: 8. In DNA, the CDR3 is TGTGCCAGTAGTGACCGGGACAGAGCGTCCTACGAGCAGTACTTC. It encodes CASSDRDRASYEQYF.

The gene calls are TRBV28 and TRBJ2-1; weak D call: TRBD1 (6 bases). This CDR3 is built from 14 residues. Germline CDR1 reads MDHEN; CDR2 reads SYDVKM. V was clipped by 2 bases and J by 9 bases, with 14 bases between them. The CDR3 DNA follows: TGTGCCAGCAGTTTAGGAGCAAAAGGGGGTGAGCAGTTCTTC. Translated, it gives CASSLGAKGGEQFF.

The chain has TRBV4-1 and TRBJ2-3, with a tentative D call TRBD1 (5 bases). The CDR3 is 15 amino acids. Trimming removed 0 bases from V and 3 bases from J, with 10 bases in between. The germline gives CDR1 MGHRA, CDR2 YSYEKL. The CDR3 spells CASSQEKGKTDTQYF. The DNA for the CDR3 is TGCGCCAGCAGCCAAGAAAAGGGGAAGACAGATACGCAGTATTTT.

This rearrangement joins TRBV7-9 to TRBJ2-3; D ambiguous. V was clipped by 1 base and J by 0 bases, with 5 bases between them. The CDR3 spans 14 residues. Looked up from germline, CDR1 is SEHNR and CDR2 is FQNEAQ (reference sequence). CDR3 sequence reads: CASSLDMSTDTQYF. CDR3 nucleotide sequence: TGTGCCAGCAGCTTAGATATGAGCACAGATACGCAGTATTTT.

The rearrangement joins TRBV28 to TRBJ1-4, with 7 nucleotides matching TRBD1. Germline CDR1 reads MDHEN; CDR2 reads SYDVKM. Trimming took 6 bases from V and 7 from J; bases not matched to a gene: 8. This CDR3 spans 14 amino acids. The CDR3 sequence: CASSSGTVTEKLFF. Written as DNA, the CDR3 is TGTGCCAGCAGCTCCGGGACAGTGACTGAAAAACTGTTTTTT.

The genes are TRBV5-5 and TRBJ1-2; D call uncertain. CDR1 SGHKS and CDR2 YYEKEE come from the germline V gene (reference sequence). This CDR3 has 13 amino acids. V was pared by 4 bases and J by 2 bases, with 9 bases between. CDR3 sequence reads: CASSITENYGYTF. CDR3 in DNA: TGTGCCAGCAGCATTACAGAGAACTATGGCTACACCTTC.

The rearrangement links TRBV6-5 to TRBJ1-2; D gene ambiguous. This CDR3 region has 16 residues. CDR1 MNHEY and CDR2 SVGAGI come from the germline V gene. V was trimmed by 0 bases and J by 1 base, leaving 12 bases between them. CDR3 in amino acids: CASSYSLYGGNYGYTF. Here the CDR3 DNA reads TGTGCCAGCAGTTACTCCTTGTATGGCGGTAACTATGGCTACACCTTC.